A selection of T cell receptor beta chains follows, all from one sample in a study of early T cells in non-severe SARS-CoV-2 infection. MiXCR was run by TCRdb on the 5' RACE reads, yielding one entry per CDR3 protein. The sample consists of tens of thousands of distinct CDR3 sequences, around 12% of them appearing once. The sequences come from whole blood, collected at baseline. The source of these receptors is an adult who was a healthcare worker with PCR-confirmed SARS-CoV-2 infection or an uninfected control (not recorded which). The donor label of this sample is uncertain. Each CDR3 is given with its conserved first and last residue. The D gene is left open where the match is weak. Clone size is shown for a subset of rows, as once, few, many or a class of expanded clone.

V	J	D	size	DNA	CDR3
TRBV7-9	TRBJ2-3	.	many	TGTGCCAGCAGCCACTCGGTTACAGATACGCAGTATTTT	CASSHSVTDTQYF
TRBV20-1	TRBJ2-3	.	many	TGCAGTGCGGGCCAGGGCGCAGATACGCAGTATTTT	CSAGQGADTQYF
TRBV5-4	TRBJ2-5	.	.	TGTGCCAGCAGCTTTGGCAGGGACCAAGAGACCCAGTACTTC	CASSFGRDQETQYF
TRBV20-1	TRBJ1-1	TRBD1	many	TGCAGTGCTACAGGGGGACGGTTGAACACTGAAGCTTTCTTT	CSATGGRLNTEAFF
TRBV10-1	TRBJ2-1	TRBD2	.	TGCGCCAGCAGTGTCCGGCGGGGGGGCCAGCCTGAGCAGTTCTTC	CASSVRRGGQPEQFF
TRBV6-1	TRBJ1-5	.	once	TGTGCCAGCAGATATGACACCCGCGGCAATCAGCCCCAGCATTTT	CASRYDTRGNQPQHF
TRBV28	TRBJ1-1	.	.	TGTGCCAGCAGTCCACCAGGAGGGACTGAAGCTTTCTTT	CASSPPGGTEAFF
TRBV20-1	TRBJ2-5	.	many	TGCAGTGCTAAAATCTCAGCGGCTGAAGAGACCCAGTACTTC	CSAKISAAEETQYF
TRBV27	TRBJ2-3	.	many	TGTGCCAGCAGTGCAAACAGTGGGGGAAGAGATAGGCAGTATTTT	CASSANSGGRDRQYF
TRBV20-1	TRBJ2-1	TRBD2	many	TGCAGTGCTAGAGATGGGACTAGCGGGGGGACCTACAATGAGCAGTTCTTC	CSARDGTSGGTYNEQFF
TRBV20-1	TRBJ2-3	.	few	TGCAGTGCTCCCCTACCAAATGACACAGATACGCAGTATTTT	CSAPLPNDTDTQYF
TRBV7-2	TRBJ2-5	.	many	TGTGCCAGCAGCTCAACGCGTCAAGAGACCCAGTACTTC	CASSSTRQETQYF
TRBV7-9	TRBJ2-1	.	many	TGTGCCAGCAGCTTACAAGAGGGCAATGAGCAGTTCTTC	CASSLQEGNEQFF
TRBV12-3/TRBV12-4	TRBJ2-3	.	.	TGTGCCAGCAGCGCTATGGCCCAGGGCGATACGCAGTATTTT	CASSAMAQGDTQYF
TRBV4-1	TRBJ1-4	.	.	TGCGCCAGCAGCCAAGGCCGTACACAGAGCCCTAATGAAAAACTGTTTTTT	CASSQGRTQSPNEKLFF
TRBV6-1	TRBJ2-3	.	.	TGTGCCAGCACCTTTGGGACAGATACGCAGTATTTT	CASTFGTDTQYF
TRBV7-3	TRBJ1-5	.	few	TGTGCCAGCAGCTTCGATCTGGGTCAGCCCCAGCATTTT	CASSFDLGQPQHF
TRBV29-1	TRBJ2-1	.	few	TGCAGCGTTGAAACCACGATAGCCGATGAGCAGTTCTTC	CSVETTIADEQFF
TRBV4-1	TRBJ2-1	.	.	TGCGCCAGCAGCCAAGACGGAGGGTACGATGAGCAGTTCTTC	CASSQDGGYDEQFF
TRBV10-2	TRBJ2-5	TRBD2	.	TGCGCCAGCAGTGAACTAGCGGGGGGGCCTGAGACCCAGTACTTC	CASSELAGGPETQYF
TRBV6-1	TRBJ2-3	.	.	TGTGCCAGCAGTGAAGTTGTCAGGTCCACAGATACGCAGTATTTT	CASSEVVRSTDTQYF
TRBV7-6	TRBJ1-1	TRBD1	few	TGTGCCAGCAGCTCCCAGGACAGGGTCACTGAAGCTTTCTTT	CASSSQDRVTEAFF
TRBV9	TRBJ2-2	.	few	TGTGCCAGCAGCGTAACGACCGGGGAGCTGTTTTTT	CASSVTTGELFF
TRBV2	TRBJ1-5	.	few	TGTGCCAGCAGAGAGGGGTCCGGCAATCAGCCCCAGCATTTT	CASREGSGNQPQHF
TRBV7-9	TRBJ1-1	.	few	TGTGCCAGCAGTCCAAAAGGGACTGAAGCTTTCTTT	CASSPKGTEAFF
TRBV24-1	TRBJ2-5	TRBD1	few	TGTGCCACCAGTGACGCCGGGACAGGGGGAGAGACCCAGTACTTC	CATSDAGTGGETQYF
TRBV29-1	TRBJ1-1	.	.	TGCAGCGTTGAAGGCAGGCTGAACACTGAAGCTTTCTTT	CSVEGRLNTEAFF
TRBV7-6	TRBJ2-1	TRBD1	.	TGTGCCAGCAGCTTAGTTCAGGGGGCTGGTAATGAGCAGTTCTTC	CASSLVQGAGNEQFF
TRBV2	TRBJ1-4	.	few	TGTGCCAGCAGTGAGGGGACGACTAATGAAAAACTGTTTTTT	CASSEGTTNEKLFF
TRBV12-3/TRBV12-4	TRBJ2-3	TRBD1	.	TGTGCCAGCAGTTTGCCCGGGACAGGGGCTAGCACAGATACGCAGTATTTT	CASSLPGTGASTDTQYF
TRBV29-1	TRBJ1-2	TRBD1	few	TGCAGCGCCTACTCCGGGACAGGATACCTAAACTATGGCTACACCTTC	CSAYSGTGYLNYGYTF
TRBV3-1	TRBJ2-1	.	.	TGTGCCAGCAGCCAATTAAGTTATGGGGTCAATGAGCAGTTCTTC	CASSQLSYGVNEQFF
TRBV5-1	TRBJ1-1	TRBD1	.	TGCGCCAGCAGCCGGGGACAGGGGGTTTTCTTT	CASSRGQGVFF
TRBV7-6	TRBJ1-6	.	many	TGTGCCAGCAGCTTAGCGAGTACCGTGAAGAATTCACCCCTCCACTTT	CASSLASTVKNSPLHF
TRBV19	TRBJ1-6	.	.	TGTGCCAGTAGCCTCAAACAGGGTACCTATAATTCACCCCTCCACTTT	CASSLKQGTYNSPLHF
TRBV5-8	TRBJ2-1	.	.	TGTGCCAGCATCGTATTAAAATCCTACAATGAGCAGTTCTTC	CASIVLKSYNEQFF
TRBV19	TRBJ2-1	TRBD2	.	TGTGCGACTGCGGGGGGGCTTACGGAGACCTACAATGAGCAGTTCTTC	CATAGGLTETYNEQFF
TRBV30	TRBJ1-2	.	many	TGTGCCTGGATGGTCGTTAGAGAGGGCTACACCTTC	CAWMVVREGYTF